The TCR beta chain described here comes from a study of CD8+ T cells in alopecia areata. Extracted from the samples, RNA was reverse transcribed into cDNA to serve as the sequencing template. The protocol was immunoSEQ multiplex PCR, while the TCRdb copy is restricted to in-frame clones and leaves out a portion. The sample holds about 94,000 clones, over 70% seen once. Trimming left V 1 base short and J 1 base short, with 9 bases between. The CDR3 sequence is 14 residues long. Germline-derived CDR1 and CDR2 are SGHDT and YYEEEE. The treatment denotes: oral pan-JAK inhibitor, 5-10 mg twice daily. The receptor was derived from a human donor with alopecia areata. The chain recombines TRBV5-6 with TRBJ2-7; a weak D match, TRBD1 (6 bases). The sequencing here drew on CD8+ T cells sorted from blood, taken at week 44, from a patient treated with tofacitinib. This CDR3 is CASSLLGQSYEQYF. Written as DNA, the CDR3 is TGTGCCAGCAGCTTGTTAGGACAGTCCTACGAGCAGTACTTC.